The rows below give T cell receptor beta chains drawn from one sample of a study of neurological immune-mediated disorders. TCRdb independently ran MiXCR on the 5' RACE reads; one entry per CDR3 protein. This table has 84,000 or so distinct CDR3 sequences, 10% to 13% appearing once. Sequencing used PBMCs. The receptor source for this set is a man aged 35 to 55 in good health. Both conserved end residues are part of each CDR3.

v_call cdr3_aa
TRBV5-1 CASSPTGTVRHEQFF
TRBV12-3/TRBV12-4 CASSSQGSYGYTF
TRBV5-1 CASSPAGPDTQYF
TRBV6-4 CASTRPCSYNEQFF
TRBV7-3 CASSLTLGSDEAFF
TRBV6-5 CASSYALGDASSYNEQFF
TRBV7-9 CASSLSNTGELFF
TRBV6-5 CASRRGQGRNEKLFF
TRBV18 CASSPRGSDTQYF
TRBV20-1 CSASEASGVWYEQYF
TRBV5-1 CASSVRDLVNEQFF
TRBV5-1 CANSFDGRFPSYNEQFF
TRBV10-3 CAISQKQANYGYTF
TRBV7-6 CASSNLGDSYNEQFF
TRBV6-6 CASSYRTSGTQETQYF
TRBV10-2 CASRRQGSAGANVLTF
TRBV29-1 CSVVQTSPPNTGELFF
TRBV9 CASSVVENTIYF
TRBV7-6 CASSLDPGRGTEAFF
TRBV5-1 CASSSDRDTQYF